These T cell receptor beta chains were read from a single sample in a study of a mutant IDH1 vaccine in newly diagnosed glioma. Their target antigens are unknown. Data came from immunoSEQ multiplex PCR; TCRdb stores just in-frame clones and leaves some out. This sample has some 61,000 clones, with approximately 84% found just once. The starting material was PBMCs, obtained from a glioma patient whose treatment included an IDH1 peptide vaccine. The receptors stem from a man aged 18-30 years with glioma. The CDR3 runs from the conserved cysteine through the conserved F or W. A D gene is named only where the DNA matches it firmly. Where a row states a size, it is once, few, many or the class of an expanded clone; other rows omit it.

-	17	-	TRBV15	TRBJ2-2	CATSRDSQDDMTGELFF	TGTGCCACCAGCAGAGATTCGCAGGATGATATGACCGGGGAGCTGTTTTTT
-	16	-	TRBV6-6	TRBJ1-5	CASSYSQKGSVQPQHF	TGTGCCAGCAGTTACTCACAAAAAGGGAGCGTTCAGCCCCAGCATTTT
-	16	TRBD1	TRBV30	TRBJ2-2	CAWDPGQGALSRELFF	TGTGCCTGGGACCCTGGACAGGGGGCATTGAGCCGGGAGCTGTTTTTT
-	16	-	TRBV11-2	TRBJ1-6	CASSSVGDPYNSPLHF	TGTGCCAGCAGCTCCGTAGGGGATCCCTATAATTCACCCCTCCACTTT
-	16	-	TRBV4-3	TRBJ2-3	CASSQVGIGVKDTQYF	TGCGCCAGCAGCCAAGTTGGGATCGGAGTAAAAGATACGCAGTATTTT
-	13	-	TRBV7-2	TRBJ2-7	CASSLGATYEQYF	TGTGCCAGCAGCTTAGGGGCAACCTACGAGCAGTACTTC
-	15	TRBD1	TRBV5-1	TRBJ1-4	CASSRRQGRSEKLFF	TGCGCCAGCAGCCGGAGACAGGGAAGAAGTGAAAAACTGTTTTTT
-	15	-	TRBV19	TRBJ1-4	CASRFSGQLDEKLFF	TGTGCCAGTAGATTCTCCGGGCAGTTAGATGAAAAACTGTTTTTT
few	16	-	TRBV27	TRBJ1-1	CASSLWAAKSNTEAFF	TGTGCCAGCAGTTTATGGGCAGCCAAGTCGAACACTGAAGCTTTCTTT
-	17	TRBD2	TRBV9	TRBJ2-1	CASSSPGRAGGYNEQFF	TGTGCCAGCAGCTCACCGGGTCGAGCGGGAGGTTACAATGAGCAGTTCTTC
-	13	-	TRBV6-5	TRBJ1-5	CASSLREDQPQHF	TGTGCCAGCAGTTTAAGGGAGGATCAGCCCCAGCATTTT
-	12	TRBD1	TRBV2	TRBJ1-1	CASRQGNTEAFF	TGTGCCAGCCGACAGGGAAACACTGAAGCTTTCTTT
-	16	TRBD1	TRBV18	TRBJ2-2	CASSPPGTGTAGELFF	TGTGCCAGCTCACCACCCGGGACAGGGACGGCCGGGGAGCTGTTTTTT
-	14	TRBD1	TRBV27	TRBJ1-2	CASSWGQGRYGYTF	TGTGCCAGCAGTTGGGGACAGGGAAGGTATGGCTACACCTTC
-	14	-	TRBV6-1	TRBJ1-3	CASSVDSSGNTIYF	TGTGCCAGCAGTGTTGACAGCTCTGGAAACACCATATATTTT
-	17	-	TRBV28	TRBJ2-3	CASSLTEVRVGTDTQYF	TGTGCCAGCAGTTTAACGGAAGTCCGGGTGGGCACAGATACGCAGTATTTT
-	16	-	TRBV7-9	TRBJ2-7	CASSLNAGSSSYEQYF	TGTGCCAGCAGCTTAAACGCCGGGTCGAGCTCCTACGAGCAGTACTTC
-	15	TRBD2	TRBV19	TRBJ2-7	CASSTLAGVSYEQYF	TGTGCCAGTAGTACCCTAGCGGGAGTCTCCTACGAGCAGTACTTC
-	11	-	TRBV7-9	TRBJ1-2	CASSFRYGYTF	TGTGCCAGCAGCTTTCGCTATGGCTACACCTTC
-	17	TRBD1	TRBV19	TRBJ1-5	CASSIFSGGWGNQPQHF	TGTGCCAGTAGTATTTTTTCAGGGGGCTGGGGCAATCAGCCCCAGCATTTT
-	15	-	TRBV6-6	TRBJ2-7	CASTKTGFSSYEQYF	TGTGCCAGCACCAAAACAGGGTTTTCTTCTTACGAGCAGTACTTC
-	13	-	TRBV2	TRBJ1-3	CASSGGSGNTIYF	TGTGCCAGCAGTGGGGGTTCTGGAAACACCATATATTTT
-	14	-	TRBV5-1	TRBJ2-3	CASSLANGADTQYF	TGCGCCAGTAGCTTGGCCAATGGGGCAGATACGCAGTATTTT
-	17	-	TRBV15	TRBJ1-6	CATSRTPTVDPSSPLHF	TGTGCCACCAGCAGAACCCCCACCGTAGACCCGTCATCACCCCTCCACTTT
-	13	TRBD1	TRBV19	TRBJ1-2	CASGGQGAWGYTF	TGTGCCAGTGGGGGACAGGGGGCATGGGGCTACACCTTC
-	12	-	TRBV2	TRBJ1-1	CASGAAFTEAFF	TGTGCCAGCGGGGCAGCCTTCACTGAAGCTTTCTTT
-	15	-	TRBV5-8	TRBJ2-7	CASSLGGRTWDGQYF	TGTGCCAGCAGCTTGGGTGGCAGGACCTGGGACGGGCAGTACTTC
-	14	-	TRBV2	TRBJ2-7	CASRGLLRSYEQYF	TGTGCCAGCAGGGGACTCCTACGCTCCTACGAGCAGTACTTC
-	14	TRBD2	TRBV5-1	TRBJ2-7	CASSLAGVSHEQYF	TGCGCCAGCAGCTTAGCGGGAGTTTCCCACGAGCAGTACTTC
few	16	TRBD1	TRBV9	TRBJ1-1	CASSVGVTGINTEAFF	TGTGCCAGCAGCGTAGGCGTGACAGGGATAAACACTGAAGCTTTCTTT
-	18	TRBD1	TRBV30	TRBJ2-2	CAWSPSPGTGSNTGELFF	TGTGCCTGGAGCCCCTCCCCAGGGACAGGGTCGAACACCGGGGAGCTGTTTTTT
-	15	-	TRBV4-3	TRBJ1-5	CASSQGQGLGQPQHF	TGCGCCAGCAGCCAAGGTCAGGGGTTGGGTCAGCCCCAGCATTTT
-	16	-	TRBV5-6	TRBJ1-2	CASSHVPGQSKRGYTF	TGTGCCAGCAGCCATGTACCGGGACAATCCAAGAGGGGCTACACCTTC
-	14	TRBD1	TRBV10-1	TRBJ1-3	CASAFRDRGNTIYF	TGCGCCAGCGCATTCCGGGACAGGGGAAACACCATATATTTT
-	15	-	TRBV27	TRBJ1-2	CASSDLPGPALGYTF	TGTGCCAGCAGCGATCTACCGGGGCCGGCGCTGGGCTACACCTTC
-	15	-	TRBV11-2	TRBJ2-7	CASSLERGLRYEQYF	TGTGCCAGCAGCTTAGAAAGAGGACTCCGGTACGAGCAGTACTTC
-	16	-	TRBV27	TRBJ1-5	CASSPLVSQMGQPQHF	TGTGCCAGCAGTCCGTTGGTCTCCCAGATGGGTCAGCCCCAGCATTTT
once	14	-	TRBV5-1	TRBJ2-1	CASGAQRSYNEQFF	TGCGCCAGCGGGGCCCAGCGGAGCTACAATGAGCAGTTCTTC
-	18	-	TRBV7-9	TRBJ1-1	CASSPAFQGNLANTEAFF	TGTGCCAGCAGCCCCGCTTTCCAGGGTAACTTGGCCAACACTGAAGCTTTCTTT
-	13	-	TRBV5-5	TRBJ2-1	CASSLGPWNEQFF	TGTGCCAGCAGCCTGGGACCCTGGAATGAGCAGTTCTTC
-	11	-	TRBV18	TRBJ1-1	CASSLNTEAFF	TGTGCCAGCTCACTTAACACTGAAGCTTTCTTT
-	13	TRBD1	TRBV29-1	TRBJ2-7	CSAGTGGTYEQYF	TGCAGCGCGGGGACAGGGGGGACCTACGAGCAGTACTTC
-	15	-	TRBV27	TRBJ2-1	CASSQPGPATNEQFF	TGTGCCAGCAGTCAACCCGGCCCTGCCACCAATGAGCAGTTCTTC
-	11	-	TRBV7-2	TRBJ2-1	CASSLGIEQFF	TGTGCCAGCAGCTTGGGCATTGAGCAGTTCTTC
-	14	TRBD1	TRBV29-1	TRBJ2-7	CSVRRTGVLYEQYF	TGCAGCGTTCGTAGGACAGGGGTACTCTACGAGCAGTACTTC
few	14	-	TRBV6-5	TRBJ1-6	CAATTRGANSPLHF	TGTGCCGCGACAACGAGGGGCGCGAATTCACCCCTCCACTTT
-	19	TRBD1	TRBV4-3	TRBJ1-1	CASSQERGVSWTGETEAFF	TGCGCCAGCAGCCAAGAACGTGGGGTTAGTTGGACAGGGGAAACTGAAGCTTTCTTT